The sequence of this T cell receptor beta chain was determined in a study of blood T cells in healthy people across ages. Alongside a J-beta primer mix, a sample-barcoded 5' primer served in a second PCR lasting roughly 7 to 11 cycles. TCRdb passed the 5' RACE reads through MiXCR, listing each CDR3 protein once. The repertoire holds about 1,400,000 distinct CDR3 sequences, 42% seen once, with roughly 7.7% in the top ten. J was trimmed by 4 bases and V by 3 bases; bases with no gene match: 4. Germline lookup yields CDR1 LGHDT and CDR2 YNNKEL (reference sequence). CDR3 length equals 14 residues. Material: blood. This TCR was sampled from a woman younger than 30 in good health. The rearrangement links TRBV3-1 to TRBJ1-2; TRBD1 agrees at 8 bases. CDR3 DNA: TGTGCCAGCAGCCAGCCAGGGGGCCTCTATGGCTACACCTTC. This sequence encodes CASSQPGGLYGYTF.